This entry lists 30 T cell receptor beta chains sequenced from one sample in a study of shared clonotypes between healthy human individuals. Using immunoSEQ multiplex PCR, the repertoire was profiled, and TCRdb retains in-frame clones only, with some absent. The sample shows 2 million to 2.5 million clones, over 85% of them seen only once. The specimen sequenced was naive CD4+ T cells from PBMCs. Subset indicated: CD45RA+ positively selected. These receptors originate from a man aged 18 to 29 in good health. Some clones in this sample may be carry-over from other donors' samples.

The chain carries TRBV10-3 and TRBJ2-1; TRBD1 or TRBD2 may be the D gene (5 bases each). V lost 3 bases and J lost 7, with 7 bases in between. The CDR3 runs 12 residues. Looked up from germline, CDR1 is ENHRY and CDR2 is SYGVKD. Here the CDR3 DNA reads TGTGCCATCAGTGACAGGGAGAATGAGCAGTTCTTC. Translated, it gives CAISDRENEQFF.

This clone was counted between two and nine times. The rearrangement links TRBV15 to TRBJ1-2; the D is unclear. This CDR3 is built from 13 residues. CDR1 and CDR2 (germline): LNHNV, YYDKDF (reference sequence). Trimming took 0 bases from V and 8 from J, leaving 10 bases between them. The DNA for the CDR3 is TGTGCCACCAGCAGAGATAGGTACAGCGGCTACACCTTC. Its translation is CATSRDRYSGYTF.

The J gene is TRBJ1-6, the V gene TRBV28; unclear D gene. The CDR3 is 15 residues long. Trimming shortened V by 5 bases and J by 10 bases, and 18 bases separated the two germline ends. Per germline, CDR1 MDHEN and CDR2 SYDVKM. The CDR3 is CASSPPRVRGSPLHF. In DNA form, the CDR3 reads TGTGCCAGCAGTCCCCCGCGGGTTCGTGGCTCACCCCTCCACTTT.

This rearrangement joins TRBV5-1 to TRBJ2-7, with 12 positions matching TRBD2. CDR1 SGHRS and CDR2 YFSETQ come from the germline V gene. The CDR3 length is 16 residues. Trimming cost V 4 bases and J 7 bases; bases outside gene matches: 12. CDR3 coding DNA: TGCGCCAGCAGCCCCGGACTAGCGGGACCTGTCGGGGAGCAGTACTTC. Its protein product is CASSPGLAGPVGEQYF.

This rearrangement joins TRBV4-2 to TRBJ1-4; 11 nucleotides agree with TRBD1. There are 16 residues in the CDR3. Germline V gives CDR1 LGHNA, CDR2 YNFKEQ. V lost 4 bases, J lost 7 bases, and 8 bases stayed unmatched. This CDR3 is CASSLGPGTGGEKLFF. DNA of the CDR3: TGTGCCAGCAGCCTCGGTCCCGGGACAGGGGGTGAAAAACTGTTTTTT.

V is TRBV30 and J is TRBJ2-7, with TRBD2 matching 11 bases. The CDR3 has 15 residues. V lost 4 bases, J lost 3 bases, and 8 bases stayed unmatched. The V gene's germline CDR1 is GTSNPN and CDR2 SVGIG (reference sequence). CDR3 protein: CAWTPGLAVVYEQYF. The CDR3 bases are TGTGCCTGGACCCCGGGACTAGCGGTAGTCTACGAGCAGTACTTC.

The count of this clone is one. The chain is built from TRBV28 and TRBJ1-1; D possibly corresponds to TRBD1 (5 bases). Germline assignment: CDR1 MDHEN and CDR2 SYDVKM. The CDR3 spans 15 residues. Trimming pared 6 bases from V and 2 bases from J, leaving 16 bases between. In nucleotides, the CDR3 is TGTGCCAGCAGGCAGGGTCGCTCCCGTAACACTGAAGCTTTCTTT. The encoded protein is CASRQGRSRNTEAFF.

J is TRBJ2-7 and V is TRBV28, with 11 bases aligning to TRBD1. The CDR3 totals 17 residues. CDR1 and CDR2 from the germline V gene are MDHEN and SYDVKM. J gave up 3 bases and V 4 bases, and 11 bases lay outside the gene matches. Here the CDR3 reads CASSSGQGAPFVYEQYF. The CDR3 bases are TGTGCCAGCAGTTCAGGACAGGGGGCACCTTTTGTCTACGAGCAGTACTTC.

The chain uses TRBV9 and TRBJ2-1, with a tentative D call TRBD2 (5 bases). The V and J ends lost 0 bases and 10 bases respectively, with 14 bases between them. The germline V gene has CDR1 SGDLS and CDR2 YYNGEE. This CDR3 has 14 residues. Here the CDR3 reads CASSVALDFREQFF. CDR3 nucleotide sequence: TGTGCCAGCAGCGTAGCTTTGGACTTCAGGGAGCAGTTCTTC.

The chain couples TRBV28 to TRBJ1-2; D uncertain. This CDR3 region has 13 residues. Germline values: CDR1 MDHEN, CDR2 SYDVKM. Trimming pared 6 bases from V and 3 bases from J, leaving 11 bases between. This CDR3 is CASSAKTDYGYTF. CDR3 DNA: TGTGCCAGCAGCGCAAAGACGGACTATGGCTACACCTTC.

In its sample, this clone was seen once. The V call is TRBV4-2, the J call TRBJ2-5; the D is unclear. The ends were cut back, 0 bases at V and 4 bases at J, with 12 bases in the middle. The CDR3 length is 15 residues. Germline V gene lookup returns CDR1 LGHNA and CDR2 YNFKEQ. This CDR3 reads CASSQEAGRGETQYF. The DNA for the CDR3 is TGTGCCAGCAGCCAAGAGGCTGGACGCGGAGAGACCCAGTACTTC.

The chain employs TRBV5-1 and TRBJ2-5; D is ambiguous. The CDR3 is 14 amino acids. Between the trimmed V and J ends, which lost 1 base and 4 bases, there was a span of 11 bases. Germline values: CDR1 SGHRS, CDR2 YFSETQ. Here the CDR3 reads CASSLMAGPETQYF. The DNA for the CDR3 is TGCGCCAGCAGCTTGATGGCAGGCCCAGAGACCCAGTACTTC.

About this clone: The same CDR3 arises from other DNA sequences in this sample as well. The gene calls are TRBV29-1 and TRBJ1-5, with 7 positions matching TRBD1. The CDR3 totals 13 residues. V was pared by 6 bases and J by 4 bases, with 6 bases of the junction left unmatched. CDR1 and CDR2 (germline): SQVTM, ANQGSEA. CDR3: CSVRQGGNQPQHF. The CDR3 DNA follows: TGCAGCGTCCGACAGGGCGGGAATCAGCCCCAGCATTTT.

The V and J genes are TRBV6-5 and TRBJ2-3, with D possibly TRBD2 on 6 matching bases. CDR3 length: 15 residues. Germline CDR1 MNHEY, CDR2 SVGAGI. The ends were cut back, 0 bases at V and 8 bases at J, with 15 bases in the middle. For the CDR3, the DNA is TGTGCCAGCAGTTACTCAGGGACCCTGGAGGGTACGCAGTATTTT. It encodes CASSYSGTLEGTQYF.

The rearrangement joins TRBV19 to TRBJ1-1, with 12 positions matching TRBD1. Trimming cost V 6 bases and J 3 bases; bases outside gene matches: 11. The CDR3 covers 17 residues. CDR1 and CDR2 from the germline V gene are LNHDA and SQIVND (reference sequence). This chain's CDR3 is CASRPPGQGAGDTEAFF. The CDR3 coding sequence is TGTGCCAGTAGACCGCCGGGACAGGGGGCAGGGGACACTGAAGCTTTCTTT.

The rearrangement uses TRBV7-7 and TRBJ2-2; D might be TRBD1 (6 bases). Germline V lookup: CDR1 SSHAT, CDR2 FNYEAQ (reference sequence). This CDR3 comprises 15 residues. Trimming took off 5 bases at V and 7 bases at J, with 17 bases between the two ends. The CDR3 region has the DNA TGTGCCAGCAGCCAACAGGGTACAGGCCTCGGGGAGCTGTTTTTT. It is translated as CASSQQGTGLGELFF.

J is TRBJ2-1 and V is TRBV11-3; no definite D call. V lost 0 bases and J lost 0, with 9 bases in between. Germline CDR1 SGHNT, CDR2 YENEEA. This CDR3 has 16 amino acids. CDR3 region: CASSLDGSNSYNEQFF. The DNA for the CDR3 is TGTGCCAGCAGCTTAGATGGGTCCAACTCCTACAATGAGCAGTTCTTC.

The CDR3 loop reads CARSLPLEGGPGGYTF. Here the CDR3 DNA reads TGTGCCAGAAGCCTGCCCCTTGAGGGGGGGCCGGGTGGCTACACCTTC. The genes are TRBV5-3 and TRBJ1-2; possible D gene TRBD1, 6 bases. TRBV5-3 is classed as an ORF, of uncertain function. This CDR3 is built from 16 residues. V was shortened by 4 bases and J by 7 bases, with 23 bases between the two germline ends.

This rearrangement joins TRBV5-1 to TRBJ1-2; TRBD1 is a possible D gene (5 bases). CDR1 is SGHRS, CDR2 YFSETQ, per germline. The CDR3 covers 15 residues. V was pared by 1 base and J by 5 bases, with 15 bases between. CDR3 amino acids: CASSLRSGMGYGYTF. The CDR3 nucleotides read TGCGCCAGCAGCTTGCGGTCAGGGATGGGATATGGCTACACCTTC.

This chain connects TRBV13 to TRBJ1-2; the match to TRBD1 covers 7 bases. The CDR3 extends over 14 amino acids. V shed 2 bases, J shed 7 bases, and the junction held 7 bases outside the gene matches. Germline V CDR1 and CDR2: PRHDT, FYEKMQ (reference sequence). DNA for the CDR3: TGTGCCAGCAGCTTAAGGCACAGGGGTTCTGGCTACACCTTC. Translating gives CASSLRHRGSGYTF.

CDR3 region: CASSGSGASGNTIYF. In nucleotides, the CDR3 is TGTGCCAGCAGCGGTAGTGGCGCCTCTGGAAACACCATATATTTT. J is TRBJ1-3 and V is TRBV9; D not resolved. V lost 3 bases to trimming and J lost 0 bases, with 10 bases between them. The CDR3 is made up of 15 amino acids. CDR1 SGDLS and CDR2 YYNGEE come from the germline V gene.

This chain joins TRBV28 and TRBJ1-2; 9 bases map to TRBD1. This CDR3 comprises 13 residues. CDR1 is MDHEN and CDR2 is SYDVKM in the germline V gene. Trimming took 8 bases from V and 13 from J; bases not matched to a gene: 14. This CDR3 is CASLKSGTGFSTF. CDR3 sequence (DNA): TGTGCCAGCCTAAAATCCGGGACAGGGTTTAGCACCTTC.

The CDR3, as DNA: TGCGCCAGCAGCTCCCTACAGGGGGCCTACGAGCAGTACTTC. Its translation: CASSSLQGAYEQYF. The genes are TRBV5-1 and TRBJ2-7; 8 bases line up with TRBD1. The germline V gene encodes CDR1 SGHRS and CDR2 YFSETQ. J gave up 2 bases and V 3 bases, and 4 bases lay outside the gene matches. The CDR3 totals 14 residues.

The gene calls are TRBV10-3 and TRBJ1-2; D is possibly TRBD1 (6 bases). CDR1 ENHRY and CDR2 SYGVKD come from the germline V gene. This CDR3 is 13 amino acids long. V lost 10 bases, J lost 5 bases, and 17 bases lay in between. This CDR3 is CASGGQTGYGYTF. In DNA, the CDR3 is TGTGCCAGTGGCGGACAGACGGGGTATGGCTACACCTTC.

The sample holds one count of this clone. The chain is built from TRBV15 and TRBJ2-7, with a tentative D call TRBD1 (5 bases). V lost 2 bases and J lost 2, with 13 bases in between. Per germline, CDR1 LNHNV and CDR2 YYDKDF (reference sequence). CDR3 length equals 15 residues. The CDR3 bases are TGTGCCACCAGCAGATCAGGGATTCCGGCCTACGAGCAGTACTTC. This codes for CATSRSGIPAYEQYF.

The gene calls are TRBV18 and TRBJ1-5; 7 bases are shared with TRBD1. J lost 6 bases, V lost 4 bases, and 12 bases had no gene match. This CDR3 comprises 16 residues. Germline lookup yields CDR1 KGHSH and CDR2 LQKENI. The CDR3 region is CASSRRSGGDRQPQHF. For the CDR3, the DNA is TGTGCCAGCTCACGTCGTTCAGGGGGGGACCGTCAGCCCCAGCATTTT.

The J gene is TRBJ1-2, the V gene TRBV5-1; D is perhaps TRBD1 (6 bases). Germline CDR1 SGHRS, CDR2 YFSETQ. V shed 0 bases and J shed 2 bases, with 11 bases lying between them. The CDR3 has 15 amino acids. The CDR3 sequence: CASSLVSGQNYGYTF. Here the CDR3 DNA reads TGCGCCAGCAGCTTGGTTTCTGGACAGAACTATGGCTACACCTTC.

Notes on this clone: Other DNA sequences in this sample translate to the same CDR3. The J gene is TRBJ1-2, the V gene TRBV28; 9 bases fit TRBD1. This CDR3 contains 14 residues. V lost 5 bases and J lost 4; bases outside the gene matches: 5. Germline V gene lookup returns CDR1 MDHEN and CDR2 SYDVKM. The CDR3 loop reads CASSLEQGAYGYTF. Here the CDR3 DNA reads TGTGCCAGCAGTCTAGAACAGGGGGCCTATGGCTACACCTTC.

The chain recombines TRBV5-1 with TRBJ1-2; D unclear. This CDR3 is built from 14 residues. In germline, CDR1 is SGHRS, CDR2 YFSETQ. Trimming removed 1 base at V and 5 bases at J, with 12 bases between. The CDR3 sequence: CASSLNQALYGYTF. CDR3 bases: TGCGCCAGCAGCTTGAATCAGGCGCTGTATGGCTACACCTTC.

The chain links TRBV7-8 to TRBJ2-7; D is unclear. CDR1 and CDR2 from the germline V gene are SGHVS and FQNEAQ. The CDR3 runs 16 residues. Trimming removed 4 bases at V and 2 bases at J, with 18 bases between. CDR3 amino acids: CASSSDLEQKTYEQYF. The CDR3 nucleotides are TGTGCCAGCAGCTCCGACCTTGAACAGAAAACCTACGAGCAGTACTTC.